This T cell receptor (beta chain) was recovered during a study of blood T cell repertoires in COVID-19. Study at large: Acute and convalescent COVID-19 specimens originated in the United States, Italy and Spain. PBMCs, B-cell-depleted T cells, or T cells provided the cDNA or gDNA that made up the material.

Participant age was roughly 18 to 89 years, and participants resided in approximately 25 US areas. Original processing notes: Amplification with reference gene primers provided the estimates of nucleated cell counts. Generated by immunoSEQ multiplex PCR, the TCRdb table keeps only in-frame clones and is missing some. V, J and clone size derive from that table, while D and trimming were established from the DNA sequence. The data hold 150,000 to 200,000 clones, with roughly 90% observed a single time. The source of this sequence is a woman between 18 and 29 years old who had recovered from COVID-19. The sample taken for sequencing was PBMCs or T cells enriched from blood (not recorded which).

CDR3 sequence: CASSHGTYYNEQFF. The CDR3 DNA sequence: TGCGCCAGCAGCCACGGGACTTATTACAATGAGCAGTTCTTC. The chain couples TRBV4-3 to TRBJ2-1, with D tentatively TRBD2 (6 bases). The CDR3 covers 14 residues. The germline gives CDR1 LGHNA, CDR2 YSLEER. With 3 bases removed from V and 4 bases from J, the gap between germline ends came to 10 bases.